A single sample is the source of the 8 T cell receptor beta chains below, sequenced in a study of T cells after yellow fever vaccination. TCRdb passed the 5' RACE reads through MiXCR, listing each CDR3 protein once. The profile shows a few hundred thousand distinct CDR3 sequences, 8% to 10% of them singletons. The sample in question was PBMCs, obtained on the day of the first yellow fever vaccination. All receptors derive from a man younger than 35 who received the YFV17D yellow fever vaccine.

Many counts were recorded for this clonotype. The chain combines TRBV7-2 with TRBJ2-6, with 8 bases fitting TRBD1. Germline V gene sequence: CDR1 SGHTA, CDR2 FQGNSA. The CDR3 has 16 amino acids. V gave up 5 bases and J gave up 2 bases; unmatched junction bases: 5. CDR3 DNA: TGTGCCAGCAGCACCCGGACAGGGCCTGGGGCCAACGTCCTGACTTTC. It yields the protein CASSTRTGPGANVLTF. Full variable domain (remainder filled in from reference TRBV7-2 and TRBJ2-6): GAGVSQSPSNKVTEKGKDVELRCDPISGHTALYWYRQSLGQGLEFLIYFQGNSAPDKSGLPSDRFSAERTGGSVSTLTIQRTQQEDSAVYLCASSTRTGPGANVLTFGAGSRLTVL.

This chain links TRBV2 with TRBJ2-3; 7 bases align to TRBD2. Trimming took 5 bases from V and 0 from J; bases not matched to a gene: 5. Per germline, CDR1 SNHLY and CDR2 FYNNEI. The CDR3 has 15 residues. The DNA of the CDR3 is TGTGCCAGCAGTCGAGAGCGGGGAAGCACAGATACGCAGTATTTT. Translated, it gives CASSRERGSTDTQYF.

This clonotype turned up a few times. The chain recombines TRBV6-4 with TRBJ1-2; no reliable D call. The CDR3 consists of 16 residues. CDR1 is MRHNA, CDR2 SNTAGT, per germline. V dropped 0 bases and J dropped 2 bases, with 13 bases sitting between them. CDR3 DNA: TGTGCCAGCAGTGACTCAAGGAACAGCTTGAACTATGGCTACACCTTC. Translating gives CASSDSRNSLNYGYTF.

The chain links TRBV5-6 to TRBJ1-2, with TRBD1 identical over 7 bases. This CDR3 spans 13 amino acids. V shed 5 bases, J shed 5 bases, and the junction held 6 bases outside the gene matches. The germline CDR1 and CDR2 sequences are SGHDT and YYEEEE. The CDR3 DNA follows: TGTGCCAGCAGGCAACAGGGGCTGTATGGCTACACCTTC. Translated: CASRQQGLYGYTF. Looking up the rest from reference TRBV5-6 and TRBJ1-2 gives the full variable domain: DAGVTQSPTHLIKTRGQQVTLRCSPKSGHDTVSWYQQALGQGPQFIFQYYEEEERQRGNFPDRFSGHQFPNYSSELNVNALLLGDSALYLCASRQQGLYGYTFGSGTRLTVV.

This clonotype has a count of ten or more. The chain combines TRBV14 with TRBJ2-1; 8 bases fit TRBD1. Germline-derived CDR1 and CDR2 are SGHDN and FVKESK. V lost 0 bases and J lost 6; bases outside the gene matches: 13. The CDR3 extends over 18 amino acids. CDR3 sequence (DNA): TGTGCCAGCAGCCAAGATTATAAAAGAGGGACAGGTCCCAATGAGCAGTTCTTC. It encodes CASSQDYKRGTGPNEQFF.

This clonotype was counted at least ten times. V and J are TRBV5-1 and TRBJ2-2, with TRBD2 matching 9 bases. CDR3 length: 18 residues. The V segment lost 1 base and the J segment 5 bases; nucleotides outside the gene matches: 12. The germline V gene encodes CDR1 SGHRS and CDR2 YFSETQ. Here the CDR3 reads CASSLTLAGLSLTGELFF. The CDR3 DNA reads as TGCGCCAGCAGCTTGACGCTAGCGGGGCTTTCGTTGACCGGGGAGCTGTTTTTT.

This clonotype was seen a handful of times. Here the CDR3 DNA reads TGTGCCAGCAGTTTATTCGTGGCTGATCAGCCCCAGCATTTT. Translating it yields CASSLFVADQPQHF. The chain uses TRBV12-3 or TRBV12-4 and TRBJ1-5, with D unclear. V was shortened by 2 bases and J by 5 bases, with 10 bases between the two germline ends. The CDR3 is made up of 14 amino acids.

This clonotype has only a few counts. This chain connects TRBV12-3 or TRBV12-4 to TRBJ2-5, with D perhaps matching TRBD2 (6 bases). The V end was cut by 4 bases, the J end by 4 bases, with 16 bases between. The CDR3 runs to 15 residues. The CDR3 is CASSSQDGGRETQYF. Written as DNA, the CDR3 is TGTGCCAGCAGTTCCCAGGACGGGGGACGAGAGACCCAGTACTTC.